This T cell receptor beta chain was recovered during a study of glioma-infiltrating T cells. Study-wide points: Only very few CDR3 sequences appeared in both tissue and blood. Gliomas, especially low-grade, showed above-expected tissue-blood divergence; non-neoplastic patients showed below.

Amplification of TCR alpha and beta CDR3 regions from RNA used iRepertoire nested multiplex PCR. Input was 100-400 ng of tissue mRNA or PBMC total RNA. MiXCR was run by TCRdb on the multiplex PCR reads, yielding one entry per CDR3 protein. The table has over 90,000 distinct CDR3 sequences, about 30% seen once. As concerns this clonotype: Antigen unknown. Possible read error: a much larger clone is one base away.

This TCR came from a human donor with low-grade glioma or glioblastoma, undergoing nonglioma brain surgery, or in good health (not recorded which). The sample taken for sequencing was glioma tissue, nonneoplastic brain tissue, or PBMCs (not recorded which).

As DNA, the CDR3 is TGTGCCAGGAGTCCCCGACAGAACAACTCACCCCTCCACTTT. Amino acids: CARSPRQNNSPLHF. V and J are TRBV28 and TRBJ1-6, with a possible D match to TRBD1 (5 bases). V shed 9 bases and J shed 10 bases, with 19 bases lying between them. Germline V gene sequence: CDR1 MDHEN, CDR2 SYDVKM. CDR3 length: 14 amino acids. Combining the CDR3 with reference TRBV28 and TRBJ1-6 gives the whole variable domain DVKVTQSSRYLVKRTGEKVFLECVQDMDHENMFWYRQDPGLGLRLIYFSYDVKMKEKGDIPEGYSVSREKKERFSLILESASTNQTSMYLCARSPRQNNSPLHFGNGTRLTVT.